This T cell receptor beta chain was sequenced during a study of response to subunit inactivated influenza vaccine. Regarding the study as a whole: The authors offered the suggestion that each seasonal influenza vaccination recruits few new T cells.

The germline CDR1 and CDR2 sequences are SNHLY and FYNNEI. J lost 2 bases, V lost 7 bases, and 6 bases had no gene match. This CDR3 is built from 15 residues. TCRdb ran MiXCR on the RT-PCR reads and lists one entry per CDR3 protein. The table lists about 800,000 distinct CDR3 sequences, approximately 21% of them singletons. A few counts support this clonotype. Its matching antigen is unknown. The chain couples TRBV2 to TRBJ2-1; TRBD2 matches at 9 bases. The TCR comes from a man between 50 and 59 years old who received an inactivated influenza vaccine. The input for sequencing was PBMCs from blood, taken 4 to 6 days after vaccination. CDR3 DNA sequence: TGTGCCAGCATCTTTAGCGGGGGTGCCTACAATGAGCAGTTCTTC. Protein sequence: CASIFSGGAYNEQFF.